This T cell receptor beta chain was identified in a study of OX40 agonist ivuxolimab in advanced cancers. In the study overall: Ivuxolimab, which targeted the costimulatory receptor OX40 (CD134), was an agonistic, fully human IgG2 monoclonal antibody. The paper reports the monotherapy dose-escalation portion (N ≈ 52 patients) of the phase I ivuxolimab trial. Prior anti-PD-1, anti-PD-L1 or anti-CTLA-4 therapy was permitted, and approximately 42% of dose-escalation patients had received checkpoint inhibitors. Partial responses were achieved by three dose-escalation patients, of whom one had hepatocellular carcinoma and two had cutaneous melanoma. Peripheral TCRbeta sequencing aimed to test whether ivuxolimab altered TCR sequence diversity and caused clonal T-cell expansion. The dose-escalation cohort was about 83% male with a mean age of approximately 60 years, ranging from about 23 to 85. Among the approximately 54 dose-escalation patients, about 20 had hepatocellular carcinoma, 15 or so melanoma, 9 renal cell carcinoma and 9 head and neck cancer. Intravenous ivuxolimab was administered to patients every 2 weeks at six dose levels: 0.01, 0.1, 0.3, 1.5, 3 and 10 mg/kg.

The sample holds a few counts of this clone. Its antigen is currently not known. No base qualities exist here, and no much larger clone lies one base off it. What the work shows at the level of the full study, not this receptor alone: The antigen specificity of the clonally expanded peripheral T cells was not determined. Low levels of normalized T-cell clonal expansion were also shown by some nonresponding patients. In partial responders in the 0.1-3.0 mg/kg groups, normalized peripheral clonal expansion was found to be among the lowest, especially among CD8+ T cells. Clonal expansion of both CD4+ and CD8+ blood T cells was observed from baseline to week 6 at doses 0.1 to 3.0 mg/kg. After ivuxolimab, CD8+ T cells had more expanded clones than CD4+ T cells on average.

The germline ends are 14 bases apart after V is trimmed by 5 bases and J by 4 bases. CDR1 and CDR2 were assigned from the germline V gene (reference sequence) as SEHNR and FQNEAQ. From its cysteine to its phenylalanine, the CDR3 spans 14 amino acids. Just CDR3 DNA is preserved here, 42 bases in frame from base 1. The trial excluded patients who had a history of autoimmune disease or who were on systemic immunosuppression. Peripheral blood for TCR sequencing was drawn from every dose cohort at baseline, at cycle 4 day 1 and at cycle 7 day 1. Samples came from an open-label, multicenter, first-in-human phase I dose-escalation trial of ivuxolimab. Adults with locally advanced or metastatic melanoma, renal cell, hepatocellular, or head and neck squamous cell carcinoma were enrolled in the trial. CD4+ and CD8+ T cells were sorted separately from peripheral blood before TCR sequencing. To sequence the TCRbeta CDR3 region, genomic DNA was isolated from the sorted cells. The immunoSEQ Assay was used for sequencing of TCRbeta CDR3 regions. TCRdb limited this immuneACCESS table to in-frame rearrangements with V and J called. A share of clones is missing; checked studies link under half to unresolved V genes, and the rest is unexplained. This sample lists over 55,000 clones; 84% were detected once. Around 0.84% of the sample is held by the ten biggest clonotypes.

The source of this sequence is an adult with an advanced solid tumor such as melanoma, head and neck, liver or kidney cancer. The V and J segments used are TRBV7-9 and TRBJ1-1; D gene: possibly TRBD1, on 5 matching bases. The sequenced sample was CD4+ or CD8+ T cells sorted from blood, obtained in a trial of the OX40 agonist ivuxolimab. The CDR3 amino acid sequence is: CASSAGGPGTEAFF. The DNA reads as follows: TGTGCCAGCAGCGCCGGGGGACCTGGCACTGAAGCTTTCTTT. The reference TRBV7-9 and TRBJ1-1 proteins fill in what lies around the CDR3, so the full variable domain reads DTGVSQNPRHKITKRGQNVTFRCDPISEHNRLYWYRQTLGQGPEFLTYFQNEAQLEKSRLLSDRFSAERPKGSFSTLEIQRTEQGDSAMYLCASSAGGPGTEAFFGQGTRLTVV.